This entry is about one T cell receptor beta chain. Its antigen is unknown. The data stem from a study of CD8+ T cells in alopecia areata. Sequencing used cDNA as its template, made by extracting RNA and reverse transcribing it. Repertoires were generated with immunoSEQ multiplex PCR, while TCRdb's copy carries only in-frame clones and drops some. The table records roughly 200,000 clones, more than 55% of them present only once. The length of the CDR3 is 13 residues. Deletions cut 2 bases from V and 5 bases from J, with 9 bases between. Germline CDR1 MNHEY, CDR2 SMNVEV (reference sequence). Study-level points and caveats: It was less clear whether patients shared TCRs than it was in mice, possibly because of HLA.

This TCR derives from a human donor in good health. Sequenced input: CD8+ T cells sorted from blood. The chain employs TRBV27 and TRBJ2-5, with D perhaps TRBD1 (6 bases). The CDR3 loop reads CASSLNRAETQYF. The CDR3 DNA is TGTGCCAGCAGTTTAAACAGGGCCGAGACCCAGTACTTC.